This T cell receptor (beta chain) appears in the sequencing data of a study of blood T cell repertoires in COVID-19. On the study more broadly: The United States, Italy and Spain provided the acute and convalescent COVID-19 samples.

This clone was counted a few times. Method: immunoSEQ multiplex PCR; TCRdb's copy keeps in-frame clones and lacks some. The sample holds roughly 140,000 clones, 80% seen once. The CDR3 is 15 residues long. Per germline, CDR1 SGHKS and CDR2 YYEKEE (reference sequence). Deletions cut 5 bases from V and 5 bases from J, with 19 bases between. The V gene is TRBV5-5, the J gene TRBJ1-2; the D gene is possibly TRBD1 (5 bases). The sequence came from a woman aged 45-65 years with acute or convalescent COVID-19. The material sequenced was peripheral blood. The CDR3 here is CASSLSAREGYGYTF. CDR3 DNA: TGTGCCAGCAGTTTGTCGGCCAGGGAGGGGTATGGCTACACCTTC. The full variable domain, with the rest looked up from reference TRBV5-5 and TRBJ1-2, is DAGVTQSPTHLIKTRGQQVTLRCSPISGHKSVSWYQQVLGQGPQFIFQYYEKEERGRGNFPDRFSARQFPNYSSELNVNALLLGDSALYLCASSLSAREGYGYTFGSGTRLTVV.